A single sample gave rise to the 11 T cell receptor beta chains below, sequenced in a study of pediatric ulcerative colitis. Generated by immunoSEQ multiplex PCR, the TCRdb table keeps only in-frame clones and is missing some. The data hold about 22,000 clones, with over 60% observed a single time. Rectal tissue came from one to two pinch biopsies taken at colonoscopy. The sample consisted of gut tissue. The receptors come from a boy aged 5 to 17 with severe ulcerative colitis.

The chain carries TRBV7-8 and TRBJ1-5, with D unresolved. Trimming shortened V by 1 base and J by 4 bases, and 5 bases separated the two germline ends. Germline V gene sequence: CDR1 SGHVS, CDR2 FQNEAQ. This CDR3 comprises 13 residues. In nucleotides, the CDR3 is TGTGCCAGCAGCTTAGGGGAGAATCAGCCCCAGCATTTT. Translating gives CASSLGENQPQHF.

The chain carries TRBV2 and TRBJ1-1; TRBD1 matches at 9 bases. This CDR3 region has 17 residues. Germline V lookup: CDR1 SNHLY, CDR2 FYNNEI. V gave up 6 bases and J gave up 0 bases; unmatched junction bases: 11. The CDR3 DNA follows: TGTGCCAGCAGGGTCACAGGGGGCTCGGTTATGAACACTGAAGCTTTCTTT. This gives the protein CASRVTGGSVMNTEAFF.

This clone was found once. The chain combines TRBV19 with TRBJ2-6, with D perhaps TRBD2 (6 bases). V lost 5 bases and J lost 9, with 11 bases in between. This CDR3 is 13 amino acids long. Per the germline V gene, CDR1 is LNHDA and CDR2 is SQIVND (reference sequence). CDR3 residues: CASSSGVVNVLTF. CDR3 sequence (DNA): TGTGCCAGTAGTTCGGGGGTTGTCAACGTCCTGACTTTC.

This clone appeared a few times. This chain connects TRBV30 to TRBJ1-1; D gene unclear. CDR1 is GTSNPN, CDR2 SVGIG, per germline (reference sequence). This CDR3 spans 13 amino acids. Trimming stripped 0 bases from V and 2 bases from J, with 7 bases between. This CDR3 reads CAWSVRINTEAFF. CDR3 nucleotide sequence: TGTGCCTGGAGTGTACGAATCAACACTGAAGCTTTCTTT.

This sequence joins TRBV7-2 and TRBJ2-7; perhaps TRBD1 as D (6 bases). With 4 bases removed from V and 4 bases from J, the gap between germline ends came to 14 bases. The CDR3 contains 14 residues. Germline values: CDR1 SGHTA, CDR2 FQGNSA. The CDR3 protein is CASSSPGTPYEQYF. The CDR3 bases are TGTGCCAGCAGCTCACCGGGGACACCATACGAGCAGTACTTC.

The genes are TRBV6-5 and TRBJ1-2; no clear D gene. Germline V gene lookup returns CDR1 MNHEY and CDR2 SVGAGI. The CDR3 sequence is 14 residues long. V lost 4 bases to trimming and J lost 0 bases, with 9 bases between them. The CDR3 nucleotides are TGTGCCAGCAGTTCCTCCGGTCCTAACTATGGCTACACCTTC. Translation: CASSSSGPNYGYTF.

This chain uses TRBV6-1 with TRBJ1-2; D is ambiguous. Germline V gene sequence: CDR1 MNHNS, CDR2 SASEGT. The ends were cut back, 11 bases at V and 0 bases at J, with 16 bases in the middle. The CDR3 runs 14 residues. CDR3 bases: TGTGCCGCCGTTATGACGCTAGCTAACTATGGCTACACCTTC. Its translation: CAAVMTLANYGYTF.

The gene calls are TRBV30 and TRBJ1-3; 7 nucleotides align to TRBD1. Germline lookup yields CDR1 GTSNPN and CDR2 SVGIG (reference sequence). The trim removed 4 bases at V and 0 bases at J, leaving 18 bases unmatched. The CDR3 runs 19 residues. CDR3 DNA: TGTGCCTGGAATCCGGGACAGCTCATTCCTTTCCCCTCTGGAAACACCATATATTTT. Translated, it gives CAWNPGQLIPFPSGNTIYF.

V is TRBV5-4 and J is TRBJ2-7; a weak D match, TRBD2 (5 bases). This CDR3 contains 12 residues. CDR1 and CDR2 from the germline V gene are SGHNT and YYREEE (reference sequence). V shed 4 bases and J shed 0 bases, with 5 bases lying between them. The CDR3 bases are TGTGCCAGCAGCGGGAGCTCCTACGAGCAGTACTTC. Translated: CASSGSSYEQYF. Full variable domain (remainder filled in from reference TRBV5-4 and TRBJ2-7): ETGVTQSPTHLIKTRGQQVTLRCSSQSGHNTVSWYQQALGQGPQFIFQYYREEENGRGNFPPRFSGLQFPNYSSELNVNALELDDSALYLCASSGSSYEQYFGPGTRLTVT.

The genes are TRBV2 and TRBJ2-7, with 7 bases aligning to TRBD1. The CDR3 runs to 15 residues. Germline V gene data show CDR1 as SNHLY and CDR2 as FYNNEI. Trimming took 4 bases from V and 2 from J; bases not matched to a gene: 8. This chain's CDR3 is CASSARQGRTYEQYF. The CDR3 DNA reads TGTGCCAGCAGTGCGAGACAGGGTAGGACCTACGAGCAGTACTTC.

This clone was counted a few times. The J gene is TRBJ1-2, the V gene TRBV19, with D unresolved. Germline lookup yields CDR1 LNHDA and CDR2 SQIVND (reference sequence). V gave up 3 bases and J gave up 7 bases, with 15 bases separating them. The CDR3 totals 14 residues. CDR3 in DNA: TGTGCCAGTAGTATGAGTCCCGGATCGTTTGGCTACACCTTC. Its translation is CASSMSPGSFGYTF.